The T cell receptor (beta chain) under discussion was sequenced for a study of OX40 agonist ivuxolimab in advanced cancers. About the study: Melanoma, hepatocellular carcinoma, head and neck or renal cell cancer occurred in dose-escalation patients. Participants averaged approximately 60 years of age (range 23 to 79) and were roughly 80% male.

Libraries were prepared by immunoSEQ multiplex PCR; TCRdb keeps only in-frame clonotypes and omits some of them. The sample yields more than 45,000 clones, about 81% seen once. CDR1 is SEHNR and CDR2 is FQNEAQ in the germline V gene (reference sequence). The CDR3 is made up of 15 amino acids. V dropped 5 bases and J dropped 0; count of bases not matched to a gene: 6. Broader study findings: Dosing at 0.1 to 3.0 mg/kg was accompanied by clonal expansion of CD4+ and CD8+ blood T cells by week 6. Low normalized T-cell clonal expansion was additionally recorded for some nonresponders.

Points on this clone: Its antigen is not known.

This clonotype originated in an adult with an advanced solid tumor such as melanoma, head and neck, liver or kidney cancer. V and J are TRBV7-9 and TRBJ1-2; 7 nucleotides match TRBD1. This specimen was CD4+ or CD8+ T cells sorted from blood, taken in a trial of the OX40 agonist ivuxolimab. The CDR3 DNA follows: TGTGCCAGCAGCACCCACAGGGGAACTAACTATGGCTACACCTTC. As protein: CASSTHRGTNYGYTF.